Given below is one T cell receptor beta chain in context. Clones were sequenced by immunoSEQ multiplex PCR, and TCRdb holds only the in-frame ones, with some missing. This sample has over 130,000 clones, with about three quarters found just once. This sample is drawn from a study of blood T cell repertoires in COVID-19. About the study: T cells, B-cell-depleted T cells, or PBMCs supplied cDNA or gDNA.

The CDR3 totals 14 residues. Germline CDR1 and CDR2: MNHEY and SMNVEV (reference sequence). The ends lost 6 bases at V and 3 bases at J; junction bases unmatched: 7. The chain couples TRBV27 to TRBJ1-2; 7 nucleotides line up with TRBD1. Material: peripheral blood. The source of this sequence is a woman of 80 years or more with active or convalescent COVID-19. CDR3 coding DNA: TGTGCCAGCAGGACCAGACAGGGCGACTATGGCTACACCTTC. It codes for CASRTRQGDYGYTF.